Listed here is a single T cell receptor (beta chain). Its target is unknown. Documented time point: recipient sample about 28 days before transplant, after cytoreduction. This entry is derived from a study of T cell clonotyping in hematopoietic cell transplantation. Study details: Pretransplant recipient samples were taken after cytoreduction.

General study findings and limits: After transplant, recipient diversity fell while pathologically expanded clonotypes grew through day 180. Higher Inverse Simpson Index values in graft donor and pretransplant recipient predicted broader posttransplant TCR diversity.

The assay was immunoSEQ multiplex PCR, and TCRdb's table has in-frame clones only and misses some. The data contain about 21,000 clones, under 90% of them singletons. The material was peripheral blood mononuclear cells, obtained before stem cell transplant. The receptor's source is a man between 18 and 29 years old with biphenotypic leukemia. Some clones in this sample may be carry-over from other donors' samples.

CDR3 sequence (DNA): TGCGCCAGCAGCGAGGACCTTGGGGTGGCTGAAGCTTTCTTT. Translating it yields CASSEDLGVAEAFF. The chain couples TRBV5-1 to TRBJ1-1; D is unclear. Germline V gene sequence: CDR1 SGHRS, CDR2 YFSETQ. Trimming left V 4 bases short and J 6 bases short, with 16 bases between. The CDR3 runs to 14 residues. The full variable domain, with the rest looked up from reference TRBV5-1 and TRBJ1-1, is KAGVTQTPRYLIKTRGQQVTLSCSPISGHRSVSWYQQTPGQGLQFLFEYFSETQRNKGNFPGRFSGRQFSNSRSEMNVSTLELGDSALYLCASSEDLGVAEAFFGQGTRLTVV.